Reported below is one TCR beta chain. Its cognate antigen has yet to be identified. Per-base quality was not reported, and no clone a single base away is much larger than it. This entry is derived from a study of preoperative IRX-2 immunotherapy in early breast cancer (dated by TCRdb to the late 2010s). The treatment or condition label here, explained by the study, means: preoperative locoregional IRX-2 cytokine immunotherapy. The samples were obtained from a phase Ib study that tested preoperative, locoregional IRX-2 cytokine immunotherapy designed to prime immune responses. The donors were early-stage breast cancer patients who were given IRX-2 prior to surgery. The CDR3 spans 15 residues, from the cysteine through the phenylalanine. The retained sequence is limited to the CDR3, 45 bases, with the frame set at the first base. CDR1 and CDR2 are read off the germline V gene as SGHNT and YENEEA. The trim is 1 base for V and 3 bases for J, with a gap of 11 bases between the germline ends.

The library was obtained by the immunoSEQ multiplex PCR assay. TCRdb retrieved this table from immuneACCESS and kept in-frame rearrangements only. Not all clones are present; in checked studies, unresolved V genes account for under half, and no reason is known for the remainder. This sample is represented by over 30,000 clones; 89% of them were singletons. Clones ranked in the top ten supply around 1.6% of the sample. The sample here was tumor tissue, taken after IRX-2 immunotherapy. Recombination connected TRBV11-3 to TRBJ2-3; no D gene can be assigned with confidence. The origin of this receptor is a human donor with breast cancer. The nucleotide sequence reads TGTGCCAGCAGCTTAGGCTCCTCACGGACAGATACGCAGTATTTT. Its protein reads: CASSLGSSRTDTQYF.